This T cell receptor (beta chain) comes out of a study of blood T cell repertoires in COVID-19. Overall study: The origin of the acute and convalescent COVID-19 samples was the United States, Italy and Spain.

The study drew participants aged about 18 to 95 years from roughly 25 US areas. In assigning cohorts, the study relied on participant-reported clinical history. Per the germline V gene, CDR1 is SEHNR and CDR2 is FQNEAQ (reference sequence). The CDR3 has 15 residues. V dropped 5 bases and J dropped 0; count of bases not matched to a gene: 5. Under the authors' procedure: Reference gene primer amplification yielded estimated nucleated cell counts. The protocol was immunoSEQ multiplex PCR, while the TCRdb copy is restricted to in-frame clones and leaves out a portion. V and J calls and clone size are those listed in that table; D and trimming were worked out from the DNA. The sample includes roughly 160,000 clones, 81% of them seen just once.

This sequence was found in a middle-aged woman with acute COVID-19. The sample comprised PBMCs or T cells enriched from blood (not recorded which). The J gene is TRBJ1-2, the V gene TRBV7-9, with 8 bases lining up with TRBD1. CDR3 in amino acids: CASSAGQAPNYGYTF. The CDR3, as DNA: TGTGCCAGCAGCGCGGGACAGGCTCCTAACTATGGCTACACCTTC.